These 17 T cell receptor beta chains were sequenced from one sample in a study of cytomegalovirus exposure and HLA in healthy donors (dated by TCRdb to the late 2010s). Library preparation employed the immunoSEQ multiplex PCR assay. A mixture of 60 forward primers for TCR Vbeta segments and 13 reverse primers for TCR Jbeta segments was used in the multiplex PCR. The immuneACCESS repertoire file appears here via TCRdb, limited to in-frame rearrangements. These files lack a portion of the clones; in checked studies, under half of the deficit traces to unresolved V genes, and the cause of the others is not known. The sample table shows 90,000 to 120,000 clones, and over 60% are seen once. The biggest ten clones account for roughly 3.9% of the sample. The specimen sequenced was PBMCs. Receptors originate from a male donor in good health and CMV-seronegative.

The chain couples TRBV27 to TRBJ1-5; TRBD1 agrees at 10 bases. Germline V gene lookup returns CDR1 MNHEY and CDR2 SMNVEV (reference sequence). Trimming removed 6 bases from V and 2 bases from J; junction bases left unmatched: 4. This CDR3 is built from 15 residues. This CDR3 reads CASSWTGGGNQPQHF. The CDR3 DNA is TGTGCCAGCAGCTGGACAGGGGGTGGCAATCAGCCCCAGCATTTT.

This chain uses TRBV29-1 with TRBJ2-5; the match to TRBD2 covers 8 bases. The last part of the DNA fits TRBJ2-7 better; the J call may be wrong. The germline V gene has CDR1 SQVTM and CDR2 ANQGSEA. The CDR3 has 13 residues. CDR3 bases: TGCAGCGTCTCAAGCGGGAGCTCCTACGAGCAGTACTTC. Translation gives CSVSSGSSYEQYF.

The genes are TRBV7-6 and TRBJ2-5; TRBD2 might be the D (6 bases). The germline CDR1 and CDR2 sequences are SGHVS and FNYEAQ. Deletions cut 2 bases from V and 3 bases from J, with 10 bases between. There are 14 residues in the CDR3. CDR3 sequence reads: CASSLRRGEETQYF. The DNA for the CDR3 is TGTGCCAGCAGCTTAAGGCGGGGAGAAGAGACCCAGTACTTC.

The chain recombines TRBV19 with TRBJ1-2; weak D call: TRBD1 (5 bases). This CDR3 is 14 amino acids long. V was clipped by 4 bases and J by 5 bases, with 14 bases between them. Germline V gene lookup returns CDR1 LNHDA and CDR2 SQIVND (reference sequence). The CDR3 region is CASSRPGLKYGYTF. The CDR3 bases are TGTGCCAGTAGTAGGCCGGGACTCAAGTATGGCTACACCTTC.

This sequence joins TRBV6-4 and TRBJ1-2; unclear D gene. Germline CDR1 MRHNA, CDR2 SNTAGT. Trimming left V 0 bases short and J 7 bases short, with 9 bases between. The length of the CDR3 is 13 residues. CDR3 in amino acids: CASSDSGGFGYTF. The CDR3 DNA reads TGTGCCAGCAGTGACTCTGGAGGTTTTGGCTACACCTTC.

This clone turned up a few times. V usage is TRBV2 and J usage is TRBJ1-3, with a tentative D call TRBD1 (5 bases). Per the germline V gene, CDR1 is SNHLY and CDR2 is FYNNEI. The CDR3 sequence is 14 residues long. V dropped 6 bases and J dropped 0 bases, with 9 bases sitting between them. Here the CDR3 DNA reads TGTGCCAGCAGCAGGGAGGCCTCTGGAAACACCATATATTTT. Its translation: CASSREASGNTIYF.

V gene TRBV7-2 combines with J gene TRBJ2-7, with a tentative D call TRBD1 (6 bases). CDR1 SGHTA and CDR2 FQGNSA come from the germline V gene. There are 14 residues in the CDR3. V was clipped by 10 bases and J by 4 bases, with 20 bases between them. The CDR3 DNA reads TGTGCCACCAAGGGGGAGCAGGGGAGATACGAGCAGTACTTC. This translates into CATKGEQGRYEQYF.

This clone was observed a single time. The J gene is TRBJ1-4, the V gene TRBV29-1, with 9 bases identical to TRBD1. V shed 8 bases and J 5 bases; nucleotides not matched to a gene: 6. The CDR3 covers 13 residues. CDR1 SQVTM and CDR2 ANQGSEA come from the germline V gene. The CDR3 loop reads CSRTGTGNEKLFF. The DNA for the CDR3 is TGCAGCCGAACCGGGACAGGGAATGAAAAACTGTTTTTT. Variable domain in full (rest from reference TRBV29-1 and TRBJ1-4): SAVISQKPSRDICQRGTSLTIQCQVDSQVTMMFWYRQQPGQSLTLIATANQGSEATYESGFVIDKFPISRPNLTFSTLTVSNMSPEDSSIYLCSRTGTGNEKLFFGSGTQLSVL.

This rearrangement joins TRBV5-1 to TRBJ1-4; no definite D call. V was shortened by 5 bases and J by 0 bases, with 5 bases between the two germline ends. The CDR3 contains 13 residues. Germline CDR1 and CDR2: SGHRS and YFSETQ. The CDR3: CASRRATNEKLFF. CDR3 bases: TGCGCCAGCAGGCGAGCAACTAATGAAAAACTGTTTTTT.

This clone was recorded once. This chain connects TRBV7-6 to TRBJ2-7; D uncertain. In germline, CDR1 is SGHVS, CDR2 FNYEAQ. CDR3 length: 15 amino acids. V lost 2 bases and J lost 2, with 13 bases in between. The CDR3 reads CASSLSLAVAYEQYF. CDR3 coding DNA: TGTGCCAGCAGCTTATCATTAGCTGTGGCCTACGAGCAGTACTTC. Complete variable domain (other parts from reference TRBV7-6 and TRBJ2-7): GAGVSQSPRYKVTKRGQDVALRCDPISGHVSLYWYRQALGQGPEFLTYFNYEAQQDKSGLPNDRFSAERPEGSISTLTIQRTEQRDSAMYRCASSLSLAVAYEQYFGPGTRLTVT.

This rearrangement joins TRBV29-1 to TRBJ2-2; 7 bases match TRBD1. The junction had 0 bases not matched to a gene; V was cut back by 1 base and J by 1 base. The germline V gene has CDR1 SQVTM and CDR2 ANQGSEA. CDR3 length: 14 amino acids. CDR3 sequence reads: CSVEGTGNTGELFF. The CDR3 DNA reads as TGCAGCGTTGAAGGGACAGGGAACACCGGGGAGCTGTTTTTT.

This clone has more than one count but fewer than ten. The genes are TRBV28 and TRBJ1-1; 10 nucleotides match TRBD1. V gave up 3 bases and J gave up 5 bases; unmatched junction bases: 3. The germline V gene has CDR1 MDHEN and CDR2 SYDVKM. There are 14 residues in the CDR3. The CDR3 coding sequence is TGTGCCAGCAGTTTCGGACAGGGGGGGACTGAAGCTTTCTTT. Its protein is CASSFGQGGTEAFF.

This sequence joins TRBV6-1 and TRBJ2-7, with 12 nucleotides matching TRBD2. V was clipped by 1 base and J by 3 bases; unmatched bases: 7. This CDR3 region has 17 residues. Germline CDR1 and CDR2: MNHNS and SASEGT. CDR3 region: CASSEGLAGGSFYEQYF. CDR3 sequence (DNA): TGTGCCAGCAGTGAAGGGCTAGCGGGAGGGAGCTTCTACGAGCAGTACTTC.

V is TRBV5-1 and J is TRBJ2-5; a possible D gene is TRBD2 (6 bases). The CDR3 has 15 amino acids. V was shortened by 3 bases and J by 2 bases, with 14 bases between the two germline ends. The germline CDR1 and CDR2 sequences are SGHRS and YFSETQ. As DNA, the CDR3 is TGCGCCAGCAGCTCCCCCGGGACTCTTCAAGAGACCCAGTACTTC. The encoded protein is CASSSPGTLQETQYF.

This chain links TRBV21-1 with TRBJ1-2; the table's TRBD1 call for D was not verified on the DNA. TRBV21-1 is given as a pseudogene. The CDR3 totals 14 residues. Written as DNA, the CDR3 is TGTGCCAGCAGCAAACGGGACAGGGGGAATGGCTACACCTTC. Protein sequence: CASSKRDRGNGYTF.

The CDR3 loop is CSVVSGGTSYEQYF. The CDR3, as DNA: TGCAGCGTTGTAAGTGGGGGGACTTCCTACGAGCAGTACTTC. This chain joins TRBV29-1 and TRBJ2-5; D is possibly TRBD2 (6 bases). TRBJ2-7 matches the DNA end more closely, so the J call is doubtful. The CDR3 length is 14 residues. Germline V gene lookup returns CDR1 SQVTM and CDR2 ANQGSEA.

CDR3 sequence reads: CASSYSSIHEQYF. The CDR3 DNA follows: TGTGCCAGCAGTTACTCGAGCATCCACGAGCAGTACTTC. This chain uses TRBV6-6 with TRBJ2-7, with D unresolved. Between the trimmed V and J ends, which lost 0 bases and 5 bases, there was a span of 8 bases. CDR3 size: 13 residues. Germline lookup yields CDR1 MNHNY and CDR2 SVGAGI (reference sequence).